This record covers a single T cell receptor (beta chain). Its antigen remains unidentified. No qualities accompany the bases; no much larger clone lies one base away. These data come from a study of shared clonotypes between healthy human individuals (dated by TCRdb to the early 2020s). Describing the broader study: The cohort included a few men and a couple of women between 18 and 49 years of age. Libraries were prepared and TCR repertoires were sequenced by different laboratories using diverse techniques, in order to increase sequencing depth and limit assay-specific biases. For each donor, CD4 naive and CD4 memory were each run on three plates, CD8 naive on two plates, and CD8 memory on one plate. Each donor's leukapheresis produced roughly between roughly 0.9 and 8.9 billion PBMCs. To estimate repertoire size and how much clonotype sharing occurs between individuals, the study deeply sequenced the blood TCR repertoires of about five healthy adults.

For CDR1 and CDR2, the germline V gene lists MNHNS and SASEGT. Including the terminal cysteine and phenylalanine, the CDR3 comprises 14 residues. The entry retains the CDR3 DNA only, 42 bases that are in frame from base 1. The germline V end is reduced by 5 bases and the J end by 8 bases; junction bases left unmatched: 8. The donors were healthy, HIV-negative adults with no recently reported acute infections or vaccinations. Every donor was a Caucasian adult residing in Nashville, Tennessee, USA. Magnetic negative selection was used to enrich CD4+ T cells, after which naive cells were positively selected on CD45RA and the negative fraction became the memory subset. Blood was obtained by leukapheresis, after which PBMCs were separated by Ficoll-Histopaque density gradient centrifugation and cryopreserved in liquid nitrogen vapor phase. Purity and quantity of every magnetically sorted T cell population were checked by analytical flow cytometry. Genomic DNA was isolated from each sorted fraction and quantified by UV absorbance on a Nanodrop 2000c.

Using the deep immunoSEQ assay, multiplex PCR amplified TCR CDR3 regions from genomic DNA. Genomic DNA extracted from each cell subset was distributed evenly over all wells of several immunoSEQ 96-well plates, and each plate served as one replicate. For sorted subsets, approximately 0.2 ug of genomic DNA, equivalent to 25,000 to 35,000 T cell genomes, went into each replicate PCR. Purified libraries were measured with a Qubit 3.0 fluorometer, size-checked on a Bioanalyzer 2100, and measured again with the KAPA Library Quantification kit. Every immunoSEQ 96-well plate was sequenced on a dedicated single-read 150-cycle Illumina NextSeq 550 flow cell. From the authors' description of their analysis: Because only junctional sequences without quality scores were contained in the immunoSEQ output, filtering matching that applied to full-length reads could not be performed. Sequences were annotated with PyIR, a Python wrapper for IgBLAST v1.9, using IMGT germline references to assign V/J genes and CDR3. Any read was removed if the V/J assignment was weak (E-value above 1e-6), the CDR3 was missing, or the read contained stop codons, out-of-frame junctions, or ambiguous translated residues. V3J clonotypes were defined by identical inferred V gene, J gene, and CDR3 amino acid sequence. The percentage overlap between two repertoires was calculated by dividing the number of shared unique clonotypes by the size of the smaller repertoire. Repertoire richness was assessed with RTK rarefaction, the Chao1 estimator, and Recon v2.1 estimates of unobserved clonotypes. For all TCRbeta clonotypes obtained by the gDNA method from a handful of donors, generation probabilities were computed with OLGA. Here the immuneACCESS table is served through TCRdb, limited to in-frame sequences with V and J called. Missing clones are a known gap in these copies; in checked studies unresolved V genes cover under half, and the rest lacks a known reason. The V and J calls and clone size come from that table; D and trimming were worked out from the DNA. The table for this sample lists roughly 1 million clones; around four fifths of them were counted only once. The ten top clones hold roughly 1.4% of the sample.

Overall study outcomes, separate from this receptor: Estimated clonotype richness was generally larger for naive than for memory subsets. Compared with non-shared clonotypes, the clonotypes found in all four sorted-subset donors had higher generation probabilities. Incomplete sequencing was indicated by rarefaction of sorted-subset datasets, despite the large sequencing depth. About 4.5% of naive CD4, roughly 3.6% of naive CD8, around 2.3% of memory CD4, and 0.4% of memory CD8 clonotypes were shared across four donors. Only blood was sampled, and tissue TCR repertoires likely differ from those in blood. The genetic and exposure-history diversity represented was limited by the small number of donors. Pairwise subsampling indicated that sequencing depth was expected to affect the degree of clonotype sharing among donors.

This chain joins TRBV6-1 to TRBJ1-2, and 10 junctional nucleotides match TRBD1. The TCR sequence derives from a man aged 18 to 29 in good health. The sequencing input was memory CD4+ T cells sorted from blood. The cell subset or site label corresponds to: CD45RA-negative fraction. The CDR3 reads CASSRAGTGDGYTF. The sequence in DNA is TGTGCCAGCAGTAGAGCCGGGACAGGGGACGGCTACACCTTC.